This TCR beta chain was retrieved from a study of sequential checkpoint blockade in melanoma. Across the whole study: First-line arms were nivolumab then ipilimumab, or the reverse, randomized 1:1.

Data came from immunoSEQ multiplex PCR; TCRdb stores just in-frame clones and leaves some out. The repertoire holds 35,000 to 40,000 clones, with approximately 90% as singletons. Treatment described: randomized to nivolumab then ipilimumab (arm A) or the reverse (arm B). Live CD3+CD8+ CD19− CD56− cells were sorted from PBMCs. CDR1 and CDR2 (germline): LNHDA, SQIVND (reference sequence). The junction had 15 bases not matched to a gene; V was cut back by 5 bases and J by 0 bases. The length of the CDR3 is 21 residues. The clonotype was recovered from a human donor with melanoma. This specimen was CD8+ T cells sorted from blood (inferred from file names), taken from a patient given nivolumab and ipilimumab in sequence. The chain is built from TRBV19 and TRBJ2-6; 11 positions match TRBD2. In nucleotides, the CDR3 is TGTGCCAGTAGTCCTGGCCCCTCACTAGCGGGAGAGAGCTCTGGGGCCAACGTCCTGACTTTC. Protein sequence: CASSPGPSLAGESSGANVLTF.